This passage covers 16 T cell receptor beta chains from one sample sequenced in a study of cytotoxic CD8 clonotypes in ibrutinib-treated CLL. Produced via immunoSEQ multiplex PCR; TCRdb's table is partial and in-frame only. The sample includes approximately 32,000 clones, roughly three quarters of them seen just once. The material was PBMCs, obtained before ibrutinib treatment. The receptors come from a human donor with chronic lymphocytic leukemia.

CDR3 sequence reads: CASSLYRDRVYGYTF. The CDR3 nucleotides are TGTGCCAGCAGTTTATACCGGGACAGGGTGTATGGCTACACCTTC. The chain has TRBV27 and TRBJ1-2, with TRBD1 matching 9 bases. Per the germline V gene, CDR1 is MNHEY and CDR2 is SMNVEV (reference sequence). The CDR3 spans 15 residues. The J segment lost 5 bases and the V segment lost 1 base, leaving 5 bases of the junction unmatched.

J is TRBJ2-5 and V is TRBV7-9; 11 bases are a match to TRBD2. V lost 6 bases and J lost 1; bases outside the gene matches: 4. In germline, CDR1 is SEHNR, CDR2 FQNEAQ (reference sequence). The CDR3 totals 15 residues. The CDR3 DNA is TGTGCCAGCAGTCGTACTAGCGGGGGCCAAGAGACCCAGTACTTC. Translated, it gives CASSRTSGGQETQYF.

CDR3 region: CASSLAVREQYF. The CDR3 DNA reads TGTGCCAGCAGTTTGGCCGTACGAGAGCAGTACTTC. The gene calls are TRBV28 and TRBJ2-7; D remains ambiguous. This CDR3 has 12 residues. Per the germline V gene, CDR1 is MDHEN and CDR2 is SYDVKM. V lost 3 bases and J 7 bases, leaving 10 bases between the germline ends.

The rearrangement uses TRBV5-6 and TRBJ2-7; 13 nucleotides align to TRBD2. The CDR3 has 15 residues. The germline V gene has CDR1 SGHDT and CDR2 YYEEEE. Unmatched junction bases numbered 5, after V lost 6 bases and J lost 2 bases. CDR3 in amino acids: CASTRLAGGTYEQYF. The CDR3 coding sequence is TGTGCCAGCACCAGACTAGCGGGAGGCACCTACGAGCAGTACTTC.

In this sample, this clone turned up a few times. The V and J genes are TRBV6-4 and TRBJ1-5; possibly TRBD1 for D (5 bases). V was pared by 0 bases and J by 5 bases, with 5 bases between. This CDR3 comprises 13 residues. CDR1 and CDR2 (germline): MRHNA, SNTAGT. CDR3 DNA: TGTGCCAGCAGTGACTCGGGGGATCAGCCCCAGCATTTT. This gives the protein CASSDSGDQPQHF.

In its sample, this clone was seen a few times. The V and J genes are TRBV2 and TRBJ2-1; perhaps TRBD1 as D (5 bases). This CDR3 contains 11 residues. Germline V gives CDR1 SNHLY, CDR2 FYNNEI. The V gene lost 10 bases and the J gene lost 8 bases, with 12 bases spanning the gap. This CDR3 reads CATNRLYEQFF. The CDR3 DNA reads TGTGCCACGAACAGGTTGTATGAGCAGTTCTTC.

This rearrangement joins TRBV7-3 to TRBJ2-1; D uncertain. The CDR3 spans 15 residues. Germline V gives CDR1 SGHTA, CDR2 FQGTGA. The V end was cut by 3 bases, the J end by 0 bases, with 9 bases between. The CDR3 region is CASSLGGNSYNEQFF. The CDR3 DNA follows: TGTGCCAGCAGCTTGGGCGGCAACTCCTACAATGAGCAGTTCTTC.

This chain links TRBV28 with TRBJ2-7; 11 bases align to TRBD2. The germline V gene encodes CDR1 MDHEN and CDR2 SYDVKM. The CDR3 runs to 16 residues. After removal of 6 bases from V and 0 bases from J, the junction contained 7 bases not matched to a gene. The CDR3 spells CASRQTGTSGSYEQYF. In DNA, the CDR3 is TGTGCCAGCAGACAAACCGGGACTAGCGGCTCCTACGAGCAGTACTTC.

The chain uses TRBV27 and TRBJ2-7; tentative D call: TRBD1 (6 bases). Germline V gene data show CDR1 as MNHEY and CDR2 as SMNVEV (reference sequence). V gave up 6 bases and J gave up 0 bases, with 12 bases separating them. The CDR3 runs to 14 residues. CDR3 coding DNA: TGTGCCAGCAGGCGCAGGGGCGCCTCCTACGAGCAGTACTTC. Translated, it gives CASRRRGASYEQYF.

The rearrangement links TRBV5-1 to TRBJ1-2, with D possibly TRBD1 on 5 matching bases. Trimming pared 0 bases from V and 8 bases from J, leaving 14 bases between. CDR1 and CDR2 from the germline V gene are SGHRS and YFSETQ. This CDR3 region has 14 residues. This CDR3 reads CASSLVNGAYGYTF. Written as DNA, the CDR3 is TGCGCCAGCAGCTTGGTAAATGGGGCGTACGGCTACACCTTC.

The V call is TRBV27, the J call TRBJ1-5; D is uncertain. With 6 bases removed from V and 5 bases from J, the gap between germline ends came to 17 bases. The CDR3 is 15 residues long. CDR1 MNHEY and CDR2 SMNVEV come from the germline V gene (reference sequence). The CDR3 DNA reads TGTGCCAGCAGAGCCCACGCCAATTCCCATCAGCCCCAGCATTTT. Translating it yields CASRAHANSHQPQHF.

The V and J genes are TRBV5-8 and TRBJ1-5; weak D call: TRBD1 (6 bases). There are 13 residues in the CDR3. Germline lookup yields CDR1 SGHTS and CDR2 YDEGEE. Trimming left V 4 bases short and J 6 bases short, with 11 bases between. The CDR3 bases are TGTGCCAGCAGCACAGACAGGCCTCAGCCCCAGCATTTT. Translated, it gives CASSTDRPQPQHF. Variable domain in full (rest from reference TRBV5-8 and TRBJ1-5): EAGVTQSPTHLIKTRGQQATLRCSPISGHTSVYWYQQALGLGLQFLLWYDEGEERNRGNFPPRFSGRQFPNYSSELNVNALELEDSALYLCASSTDRPQPQHFGDGTRLSIL.

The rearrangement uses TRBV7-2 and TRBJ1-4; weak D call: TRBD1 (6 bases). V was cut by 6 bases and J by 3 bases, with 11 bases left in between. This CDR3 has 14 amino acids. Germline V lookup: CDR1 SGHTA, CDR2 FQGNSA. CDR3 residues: CASSFRGSNEKLFF. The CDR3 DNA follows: TGTGCCAGCAGTTTCAGGGGATCTAATGAAAAACTGTTTTTT.

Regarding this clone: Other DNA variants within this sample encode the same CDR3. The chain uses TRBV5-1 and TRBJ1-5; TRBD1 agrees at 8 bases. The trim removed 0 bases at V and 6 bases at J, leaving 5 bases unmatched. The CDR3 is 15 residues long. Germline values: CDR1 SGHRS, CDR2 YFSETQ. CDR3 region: CASSLAGQGGQPQHF. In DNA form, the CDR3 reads TGCGCCAGCAGCTTGGCAGGACAGGGAGGTCAGCCCCAGCATTTT.

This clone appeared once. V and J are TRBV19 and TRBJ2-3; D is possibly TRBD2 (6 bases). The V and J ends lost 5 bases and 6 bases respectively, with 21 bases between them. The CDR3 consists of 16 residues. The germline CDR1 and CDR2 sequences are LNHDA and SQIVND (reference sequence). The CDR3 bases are TGTGCCAGTAGTCCCGGAGCGGGCGGGAACGGGGATACGCAGTATTTT. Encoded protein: CASSPGAGGNGDTQYF. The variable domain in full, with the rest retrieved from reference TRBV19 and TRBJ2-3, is DGGITQSPKYLFRKEGQNVTLSCEQNLNHDAMYWYRQDPGQGLRLIYYSQIVNDFQKGDIAEGYSVSREKKESFPLTVTSAQKNPTAFYLCASSPGAGGNGDTQYFGPGTRLTVL.

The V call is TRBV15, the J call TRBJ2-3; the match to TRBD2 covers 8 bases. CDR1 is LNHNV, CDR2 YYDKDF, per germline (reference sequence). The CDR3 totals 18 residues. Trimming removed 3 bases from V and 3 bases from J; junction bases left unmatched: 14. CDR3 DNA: TGTGCCACCAGCAGCTTAGCGGGGCTAAGGATTCCTACAGATACGCAGTATTTT. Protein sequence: CATSSLAGLRIPTDTQYF.